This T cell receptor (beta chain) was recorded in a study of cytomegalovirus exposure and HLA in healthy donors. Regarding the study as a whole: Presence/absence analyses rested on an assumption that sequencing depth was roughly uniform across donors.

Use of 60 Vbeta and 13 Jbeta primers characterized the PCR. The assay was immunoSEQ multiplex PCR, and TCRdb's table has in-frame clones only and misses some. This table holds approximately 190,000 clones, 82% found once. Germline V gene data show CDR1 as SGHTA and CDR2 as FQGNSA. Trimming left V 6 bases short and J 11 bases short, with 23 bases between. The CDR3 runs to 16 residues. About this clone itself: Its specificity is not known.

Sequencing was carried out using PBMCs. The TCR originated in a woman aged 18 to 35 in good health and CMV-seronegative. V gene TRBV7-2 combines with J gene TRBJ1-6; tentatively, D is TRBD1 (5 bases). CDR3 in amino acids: CASSSTGFRREPPLHF. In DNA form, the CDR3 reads TGTGCCAGCAGTTCCACAGGTTTTCGTAGAGAGCCACCCCTCCACTTT.